Below, 14 T cell receptor beta chains from the same sample are listed, as sequenced in a study of blood T cell repertoires in COVID-19. Sequencing used immunoSEQ multiplex PCR; TCRdb keeps in-frame clones, though not all of them. The data contain about 200,000 clones, 85% of them singletons. The specimen sequenced was PBMCs or T cells enriched from blood (not recorded which). Every receptor here comes from a man in his forties who had recovered from COVID-19.

The V call is TRBV18, the J call TRBJ2-1, with D tentatively TRBD1 (6 bases). The V gene lost 3 bases and the J gene lost 7 bases, with 7 bases spanning the gap. This CDR3 region has 12 residues. The germline CDR1 and CDR2 sequences are KGHSH and LQKENI. CDR3 sequence reads: CASSPDRNEQFF. In nucleotides, the CDR3 is TGTGCCAGCTCACCGGACAGAAATGAGCAGTTCTTC.

V and J are TRBV7-9 and TRBJ2-3; maybe TRBD2 (5 bases). CDR3 length: 14 residues. Per the germline V gene, CDR1 is SEHNR and CDR2 is FQNEAQ (reference sequence). Trimming stripped 5 bases from V and 2 bases from J, with 11 bases between. The CDR3 DNA is TGTGCCAGCAGCGTCGGTCGGGACACAGATACGCAGTATTTT. Translation: CASSVGRDTDTQYF.

CDR3 loop: CASSQVDRPDQPQHF. Written as DNA, the CDR3 is TGTGCCAGCAGCCAAGTGGACAGGCCCGATCAGCCCCAGCATTTT. This rearrangement joins TRBV4-2 to TRBJ1-5, with 7 bases lining up with TRBD1. The ends lost 1 base at V and 5 bases at J; junction bases unmatched: 5. CDR3 length equals 15 residues. Looked up from germline, CDR1 is LGHNA and CDR2 is YNFKEQ.

This chain joins TRBV7-9 and TRBJ1-2; no clear D. V was shortened by 5 bases and J by 8 bases, with 12 bases between the two germline ends. The germline V gene encodes CDR1 SEHNR and CDR2 FQNEAQ (reference sequence). CDR3 length: 12 amino acids. The CDR3 loop reads CASSQSGVGYTF. The CDR3 nucleotides are TGTGCCAGCAGCCAAAGCGGGGTCGGCTACACCTTC.

This clone showed up just a few times. V is TRBV5-1 and J is TRBJ2-7; 7 bases are a match to TRBD1. Germline V gives CDR1 SGHRS, CDR2 YFSETQ. Trimming removed 4 bases from V and 3 bases from J; junction bases left unmatched: 4. There are 13 residues in the CDR3. The CDR3 loop is CASSQSGGYEQYF. The CDR3 DNA reads as TGCGCCAGCAGCCAGTCAGGGGGCTACGAGCAGTACTTC.

The V and J genes are TRBV5-1 and TRBJ2-5, with D possibly TRBD1 on 6 matching bases. The CDR3 is 15 amino acids. The V end lost 4 bases, the J end lost 1 base, and 14 bases lay between the germline ends. Per the germline V gene, CDR1 is SGHRS and CDR2 is YFSETQ. The CDR3 DNA reads TGCGCCAGCAGCGCCAGGGGTATCGGCCAAGAGACCCAGTACTTC. It translates to CASSARGIGQETQYF.

J is TRBJ2-1 and V is TRBV5-1; 8 bases are a match to TRBD2. Unmatched junction bases numbered 10, after V lost 0 bases and J lost 8 bases. The CDR3 has 16 amino acids. Germline V gives CDR1 SGHRS, CDR2 YFSETQ. The CDR3 reads CASSLGTLAGEDEQFF. In DNA form, the CDR3 reads TGCGCCAGCAGCTTGGGAACCCTAGCGGGCGAAGATGAGCAGTTCTTC.

The chain uses TRBV7-9 and TRBJ2-7; 8 bases line up with TRBD1. Losses at the gene ends were 1 base for V and 5 bases for J; bases not matched to a gene: 7. The CDR3 covers 15 residues. Germline loops: CDR1 SEHNR, CDR2 FQNEAQ (reference sequence). The CDR3 sequence: CASSLGTGRLHEQYF. In DNA form, the CDR3 reads TGTGCCAGCAGCTTAGGGACAGGGCGTCTCCACGAGCAGTACTTC.

V is TRBV4-3 and J is TRBJ1-3; D unresolved. Trimming pared 1 base from V and 0 bases from J, leaving 7 bases between. The CDR3 spans 15 residues. Germline lookup yields CDR1 LGHNA and CDR2 YSLEER. The CDR3 region is CASSQASGSGNTIYF. In nucleotides, the CDR3 is TGCGCCAGCAGCCAAGCCTCAGGCTCTGGAAACACCATATATTTT.

The chain carries TRBV12-3 or TRBV12-4 and TRBJ2-1; D is undetermined. The length of the CDR3 is 13 residues. Trimming pared 8 bases from V and 5 bases from J, leaving 13 bases between. The CDR3 DNA is TGTGCCAGCCGAACCCAGGTAGACAATGAGCAGTTCTTC. It is translated as CASRTQVDNEQFF.

CDR3 coding DNA: TGTGCCAGCAGCACCCCGAGGTCCAGGGGAGGGCTGGAAAAACTGTTTTTT. Translating gives CASSTPRSRGGLEKLFF. V usage is TRBV28 and J usage is TRBJ1-4, with D possibly being TRBD1 (6 bases). CDR1 MDHEN and CDR2 SYDVKM come from the germline V gene. Trimming left V 6 bases short and J 8 bases short, with 25 bases between. The CDR3 runs to 17 residues.

The rearrangement joins TRBV30 to TRBJ2-3, with 8 bases that match TRBD2. CDR1 is GTSNPN and CDR2 is SVGIG in the germline V gene (reference sequence). The CDR3 extends over 15 amino acids. Trimming cost V 1 base and J 0 bases; bases outside gene matches: 3. CDR3 loop: CAWSALAGSTDTQYF. Here the CDR3 DNA reads TGTGCCTGGAGTGCCCTAGCGGGCAGCACAGATACGCAGTATTTT.

The V gene is TRBV12-5, the J gene TRBJ2-1; TRBD2 aligns across 7 bases. The length of the CDR3 is 14 residues. The J segment lost 6 bases and the V segment lost 7 bases, leaving 9 bases of the junction unmatched. Per the germline V gene, CDR1 is LGHNT and CDR2 is FRNRAP. DNA for the CDR3: TGTGCTAGTGCCCTGAGTGGGGGGGGCAATGAGCAGTTCTTC. The encoded protein is CASALSGGGNEQFF.

The CDR3: CSARDLYTF. CDR3 coding DNA: TGCAGTGCTAGAGATTTATACACCTTC. The chain has TRBV20-1 and TRBJ1-2; D call uncertain. The CDR3 covers 9 residues. V was pared by 0 bases and J by 11 bases, with 4 bases between. Germline V CDR1 and CDR2: DFQATT, SNEGSKA (reference sequence).